Listed below are T cell receptor beta chains from one sample, sequenced in a study of T cells in Graves' hyperthyroidism and ophthalmopathy. TCRdb called the multiplex PCR reads again in MiXCR, with one record for every CDR3 protein. Counted here are 600,000 to 700,000 distinct CDR3 sequences, 14% to 15% occurring once; the ten biggest clones make up about 4%. Material for sequencing was blood. The receptors were gathered from a middle-aged woman with Graves' ophthalmopathy. Each CDR3 is given with its conserved first and last residue. D genes are given only for firm matches. Not all rows give a size; the values are once, few, many and, for expanded clones, a class.

CDR3: CALHDGRLPYF
DNA: TGTGCCTTACACGACGGTCGTCTTCCTTACTTC
D: .
V: TRBV30
size: .
length: 11
J: TRBJ2-7

CDR3: CATYPLGTYNEQFF
DNA: TGTGCCACCTACCCCCTGGGGACCTACAATGAGCAGTTCTTC
D: .
V: TRBV6-2/TRBV6-3
size: .
length: 14
J: TRBJ2-1

CDR3: CASSSATYSYEQYF
DNA: TGTGCCAGCAGCTCAGCGACCTACTCCTACGAGCAGTACTTC
D: .
V: TRBV13
size: many
length: 14
J: TRBJ2-7

CDR3: CASSRGASHVYEQYF
DNA: TGTGCCAGCAGCCGAGGGGCTAGCCATGTCTACGAGCAGTACTTC
D: .
V: TRBV7-8
size: many
length: 15
J: TRBJ2-7

CDR3: CASSPPSTVPNYGYTF
DNA: TGTGCCAGCTCACCACCGTCAACAGTCCCCAACTATGGCTACACCTTC
D: .
V: TRBV18
size: many
length: 16
J: TRBJ1-2

CDR3: CASSLSGSDEQYF
DNA: TGTGCCAGCAGTTTGAGCGGGAGCGACGAGCAGTACTTC
D: TRBD2
V: TRBV28
size: many
length: 13
J: TRBJ2-7

CDR3: CASHSYQETQYF
DNA: TGTGCCAGCCATAGCTATCAAGAGACCCAGTACTTC
D: .
V: TRBV28
size: .
length: 12
J: TRBJ2-5

CDR3: CASSLGQGTKRYEQYF
DNA: TGCGCCAGCAGCTTGGGGCAGGGAACGAAGCGCTACGAGCAGTACTTC
D: .
V: TRBV5-1
size: many
length: 16
J: TRBJ2-7

CDR3: CASSLTTDDPYGYTF
DNA: TGCGCCAGCAGCTTAACGACTGACGATCCCTATGGCTACACCTTC
D: .
V: TRBV5-1
size: many
length: 15
J: TRBJ1-2

CDR3: CASSNDRAGFQPQHF
DNA: TGTGCCAGTAGTAATGACAGGGCCGGGTTTCAGCCCCAGCATTTT
D: TRBD1
V: TRBV19
size: many
length: 15
J: TRBJ1-5

CDR3: CASSYLAGGSRTGELFF
DNA: TGTGCCAGCAGCTACTTAGCGGGAGGGTCGCGAACCGGGGAGCTGTTTTTT
D: TRBD2
V: TRBV28
size: .
length: 17
J: TRBJ2-2

CDR3: CASSKGLAEETQYF
DNA: TGCGCCAGCAGCAAGGGACTAGCGGAAGAGACCCAGTACTTC
D: TRBD2
V: TRBV5-1
size: many
length: 14
J: TRBJ2-5